The 27 T cell receptor beta chains listed next were all sequenced from one sample in a study of T cell responses to AZD1222 COVID-19 vaccine. Clones were sequenced by immunoSEQ multiplex PCR, and TCRdb holds only the in-frame ones, with some missing. The sample holds some 69,000 clones; over 75% are singletons and the top ten take roughly a fifth. This sample comprised peripheral blood, obtained on day 0 of AZD1222 vaccination. The receptors were sampled from an adult in good health.

V and J are TRBV5-1 and TRBJ2-7; TRBD1 or TRBD2 may be the D gene (5 bases each). The V end was cut by 3 bases, the J end by 3 bases, with 16 bases between. The CDR3 spans 15 residues. Germline V lookup: CDR1 SGHRS, CDR2 YFSETQ. The CDR3 sequence: CASSSDGARNYEQYF. The CDR3 DNA reads as TGCGCCAGCAGCTCCGACGGGGCGCGGAACTACGAGCAGTACTTC.

About this clone itself: An end of the junction differs from the germline gene, which may be a read error. The gene calls are TRBV9 and TRBJ1-1; no firm D call. This CDR3 has 15 amino acids. Germline V CDR1 and CDR2: SGDLS, YYNGEE. The DNA of the CDR3 is TGTGCCAGCAGCGTAGAACCAACCTTGAATACTGAAGCTTTCTTT. It specifies CASSVEPTLNTEAFF.

This rearrangement joins TRBV5-1 to TRBJ2-7, with D perhaps assigned TRBD1 or TRBD2 (6 bases each). V lost 4 bases and J 3 bases, leaving 17 bases between the germline ends. The CDR3 runs to 15 residues. Germline V gene data show CDR1 as SGHRS and CDR2 as YFSETQ. CDR3 loop: CASSPGAGLYYEQYF. For the CDR3, the DNA is TGCGCCAGCAGCCCGGGGGCAGGTCTTTACTACGAGCAGTACTTC. Using reference TRBV5-1 and TRBJ2-7 for the parts outside the CDR3, the full variable domain is KAGVTQTPRYLIKTRGQQVTLSCSPISGHRSVSWYQQTPGQGLQFLFEYFSETQRNKGNFPGRFSGRQFSNSRSEMNVSTLELGDSALYLCASSPGAGLYYEQYFGPGTRLTVT.

The rearrangement uses TRBV7-9 and TRBJ2-7, with 8 bases that match TRBD1. Trimming removed 8 bases from V and 3 bases from J; junction bases left unmatched: 6. The CDR3 runs to 13 residues. Germline lookup yields CDR1 SEHNR and CDR2 FQNEAQ (reference sequence). CDR3 amino acids: CASESRGRYEQYF. DNA for the CDR3: TGTGCCAGCGAATCCAGGGGGCGCTACGAGCAGTACTTC. Variable domain in full (rest from reference TRBV7-9 and TRBJ2-7): DTGVSQNPRHKITKRGQNVTFRCDPISEHNRLYWYRQTLGQGPEFLTYFQNEAQLEKSRLLSDRFSAERPKGSFSTLEIQRTEQGDSAMYLCASESRGRYEQYFGPGTRLTVT.

The V gene is TRBV18, the J gene TRBJ1-1; 9 bases fit TRBD1. The CDR3 is 15 amino acids. Trimming at V came to 3 bases and at J to 7 bases, leaving 9 bases not matched to a gene. CDR1 is KGHSH and CDR2 is LQKENI in the germline V gene. Written as DNA, the CDR3 is TGTGCCAGCTCACCGGACAGGGGCCTTTATTATGAAGCTTTCTTT. This gives the protein CASSPDRGLYYEAFF. The full variable domain, rest sourced from reference TRBV18 and TRBJ1-1, is NAGVMQNPRHLVRRRGQEARLRCSPMKGHSHVYWYRQLPEEGLKFMVYLQKENIIDESGMPKERFSAEFPKEGPSILRIQQVVRGDSAAYFCASSPDRGLYYEAFFGQGTRLTVV.

Worth noting for this clone: A junction boundary mismatches the germline segment, possibly from a read error. CDR3 nucleotide sequence: TGTGCTAGCAGCCTACCGGGACCCGGATCGAATGAGCAGTTCTTC. Translated: CASSLPGPGSNEQFF. The chain combines TRBV7-7 with TRBJ2-1; D possibly matches TRBD1 or TRBD2 (5 bases each). Germline values: CDR1 SSHAT, CDR2 FNYEAQ (reference sequence). The CDR3 is 15 amino acids.

This clone was picked up a small number of times. The V and J genes are TRBV5-4 and TRBJ2-6, with D unclear. The CDR3 is 15 amino acids. The V end was cut by 0 bases, the J end by 2 bases, with 6 bases between. Germline CDR1 reads SGHNT; CDR2 reads YYREEE (reference sequence). The CDR3 sequence is CASSLALTGANVLTF. CDR3 sequence (DNA): TGTGCCAGCAGCTTGGCGCTGACTGGGGCCAACGTCCTGACTTTC.

The rearrangement links TRBV19 to TRBJ1-1; 9 positions match TRBD1. The CDR3 runs to 18 residues. V shed 5 bases and J 7 bases; nucleotides not matched to a gene: 20. Germline V CDR1 and CDR2: LNHDA, SQIVND (reference sequence). For the CDR3, the DNA is TGTGCCAGTAGTGTTTCCCCCCATCCTCGGGACAGGGTAAATGAAGCTTTCTTT. It encodes CASSVSPHPRDRVNEAFF.

The CDR3 nucleotides read TGTGCCAGCAGTGGCGGAAGTCGCAATCAGCCCCAGCATTTT. Its translation: CASSGGSRNQPQHF. The chain is built from TRBV2 and TRBJ1-5; no firm D call. Germline-derived CDR1 and CDR2 are SNHLY and FYNNEI. The V end lost 4 bases, the J end lost 2 bases, and 9 bases lay between the germline ends. CDR3 length: 14 residues.

The CDR3 bases are TGTGCCAGCAGTTACGACGGGACAGGGGGTCTGCCCCAGCATTTT. It codes for CASSYDGTGGLPQHF. The chain uses TRBV6-5 and TRBJ1-5; 11 positions match TRBD1. CDR1 MNHEY and CDR2 SVGAGI come from the germline V gene. Losses at the gene ends were 2 bases for V and 9 bases for J; bases not matched to a gene: 6. The CDR3 is made up of 15 amino acids.

The chain is built from TRBV30 and TRBJ2-3; tentatively, D is TRBD1 (7 bases). The CDR3 loop spans 12 amino acids. V dropped 5 bases and J dropped 5 bases, with 11 bases sitting between them. CDR1 and CDR2 (germline): GTSNPN, SVGIG (reference sequence). CDR3 bases: TGTGCCTGGGCAGGGGGGCGAGATACGCAGTATTTT. This gives the protein CAWAGGRDTQYF.

The chain recombines TRBV6-5 with TRBJ1-2, with 9 bases that match TRBD1. CDR3 length: 14 amino acids. Germline CDR1 reads MNHEY; CDR2 reads SVGAGI. The V gene end was trimmed by 8 bases and the J gene end by 4 bases; junction bases not matched to a gene: 8. CDR3 nucleotides: TGTGCCAGCTGGGACAGGGATCCTCGCTATGGCTACACCTTC. Residues: CASWDRDPRYGYTF.

V usage is TRBV3-1 (or the pseudogene TRBV3-2) and J usage is TRBJ2-7; 9 bases align to TRBD1. The CDR3 has 14 residues. J gave up 5 bases and V 3 bases, and 5 bases lay outside the gene matches. CDR1 and CDR2 (germline): LGHDT, YNNKEL (reference sequence). As DNA, the CDR3 is TGTGCCAGCAGCCACTGGACAGGGGTTAACGAGCAGTACTTC. Residues: CASSHWTGVNEQYF.

This chain uses TRBV11-2 with TRBJ2-5, with TRBD2 identical over 11 bases. CDR3 size: 17 residues. CDR1 is SGHAT and CDR2 is FQNNGV in the germline V gene. Trimming at V came to 5 bases and at J to 5 bases, leaving 13 bases not matched to a gene. The CDR3 DNA reads TGTGCCAGCAGCGAAACTAGCGGGGGTCGACCGGAGGAGACCCAGTACTTC. Amino acids: CASSETSGGRPEETQYF.

This chain uses TRBV11-2 with TRBJ2-7; no clear D. Trimming removed 5 bases from V and 0 bases from J, with 20 bases in between. This CDR3 is built from 17 residues. Germline V gives CDR1 SGHAT, CDR2 FQNNGV. The chain's CDR3 is CASSTNPARLISYEQYF. CDR3 nucleotide sequence: TGTGCCAGCAGCACAAACCCCGCCAGGCTCATCTCCTACGAGCAGTACTTC.

The chain uses TRBV11-3 and TRBJ2-2; the D is unclear. Germline values: CDR1 SGHNT, CDR2 YENEEA. V lost 5 bases to trimming and J lost 0 bases, with 7 bases between them. CDR3 length: 14 residues. CDR3 bases: TGTGCCAGCAGCCGCCAGACGAACACCGGGGAGCTGTTTTTT. It is translated as CASSRQTNTGELFF. Filled out from reference TRBV11-3 and TRBJ2-2, the complete variable domain reads EAGVVQSPRYKIIEKKQPVAFWCNPISGHNTLYWYLQNLGQGPELLIRYENEEAVDDSQLPKDRFSAERLKGVDSTLKIQPAELGDSAVYLCASSRQTNTGELFFGEGSRLTVL.

The chain links TRBV14 to TRBJ1-6; D is possibly TRBD1 (5 bases). CDR3 length equals 16 residues. Germline V gene sequence: CDR1 SGHDN, CDR2 FVKESK. V lost 0 bases and J lost 11, with 17 bases in between. The CDR3 nucleotides read TGTGCCAGCAGCCAAGATCTCAGGGTGGGAACGACACCCCTCCACTTT. It specifies CASSQDLRVGTTPLHF.

The rearrangement joins TRBV19 to TRBJ1-5, with D perhaps matching TRBD1 (5 bases). Trimming shortened V by 6 bases and J by 0 bases, and 18 bases separated the two germline ends. Germline V CDR1 and CDR2: LNHDA, SQIVND (reference sequence). CDR3 length: 17 residues. This chain's CDR3 is CASSKGGVSYSNQPQHF. DNA for the CDR3: TGTGCCAGTAGCAAAGGAGGGGTATCCTATAGCAATCAGCCCCAGCATTTT.

The V gene is TRBV6-5, the J gene TRBJ2-5, with TRBD2 identical over 9 bases. The V and J ends lost 5 bases and 5 bases, in that order; junction bases with no gene match: 9. The CDR3 covers 15 residues. The V gene's germline CDR1 is MNHEY and CDR2 SVGAGI. The CDR3 region is CASSPMRGGHETQYF. The CDR3 DNA sequence: TGTGCCAGCAGTCCTATGCGGGGGGGCCATGAGACCCAGTACTTC.

The rearrangement uses TRBV18 and TRBJ1-1; TRBD1 agrees at 7 bases. The CDR3 has 16 amino acids. Trimming took 5 bases from V and 5 from J; bases not matched to a gene: 14. In germline, CDR1 is KGHSH, CDR2 LQKENI. The CDR3 here is CASSSPGQSLATEAFF. CDR3 nucleotides: TGTGCCAGCTCATCCCCGGGACAGTCTCTCGCGACTGAAGCTTTCTTT.

The V and J genes are TRBV9 and TRBJ2-3; D is unresolved. Trimming shortened V by 4 bases and J by 5 bases, and 11 bases separated the two germline ends. This CDR3 has 13 amino acids. Germline V gene sequence: CDR1 SGDLS, CDR2 YYNGEE. CDR3 coding DNA: TGTGCCAGCAGCCCCCAACCTAGAGATACGCAGTATTTT. This gives the protein CASSPQPRDTQYF.

The chain recombines TRBV20-1 with TRBJ2-7; a weak D match, TRBD2 (6 bases). V was clipped by 6 bases and J by 6 bases, with 12 bases between them. The CDR3 loop spans 11 amino acids. Germline V CDR1 and CDR2: DFQATT, SNEGSKA (reference sequence). CDR3 amino acids: CSAMTGVEQYF. CDR3 DNA sequence: TGCAGTGCCATGACGGGGGTCGAGCAGTACTTC.

The gene calls are TRBV6-5 and TRBJ1-1, with D maybe TRBD1 (6 bases). Germline values: CDR1 MNHEY, CDR2 SVGAGI. The germline V and J ends were trimmed by 7 bases and 11 bases, with 14 bases remaining between them. The CDR3 is made up of 11 amino acids. The CDR3 loop reads CASKKGVVAFF. DNA for the CDR3: TGTGCCAGCAAAAAGGGGGTGGTGGCTTTCTTT.

This chain links TRBV19 with TRBJ2-3; no definite D call. V was cut by 7 bases and J by 2 bases, with 13 bases left in between. From germline, CDR1 is LNHDA and CDR2 SQIVND (reference sequence). This CDR3 has 14 residues. Here the CDR3 DNA reads TGTGCCAGTAAGGGTATTGGGCCCACAGATACGCAGTATTTT. Its translation: CASKGIGPTDTQYF.

The chain carries TRBV7-2 and TRBJ1-2; TRBD1 matches 7 bases. Germline V lookup: CDR1 SGHTA, CDR2 FQGNSA. V dropped 0 bases and J dropped 8; count of bases not matched to a gene: 6. This CDR3 has 14 amino acids. CDR3 DNA: TGTGCCAGCAGCTTAGCAGGGGGCGCTGAGGGCTACACCTTC. Its translation: CASSLAGGAEGYTF.

This clone has just a few counts. One junction end does not reproduce the germline sequence, and a read error may be involved. The V and J genes are TRBV7-7 and TRBJ2-7; D might be TRBD1 or TRBD2, each matching 5 bases. CDR3 length: 15 residues. CDR1 SSHAT and CDR2 FNYEAQ come from the germline V gene (reference sequence). CDR3: CASSLASGSLYEQYF. DNA of the CDR3: TGTGCTAGCAGCTTAGCGTCAGGGAGCCTTTACGAGCAGTACTTC.

This chain joins TRBV9 and TRBJ2-1; D might be TRBD2 (5 bases). Trimming removed 0 bases at V and 0 bases at J, with 13 bases between. Germline V gene sequence: CDR1 SGDLS, CDR2 YYNGEE. The CDR3 covers 17 residues. CDR3 nucleotides: TGTGCCAGCAGCGTAGTCGGTAGCGCGAGCTCCTACAATGAGCAGTTCTTC. Protein: CASSVVGSASSYNEQFF.